The 22 T cell receptor beta chains below were found in one sample sequenced in a study of blood T cell repertoires in COVID-19. Produced via immunoSEQ multiplex PCR; TCRdb's table is partial and in-frame only. The table includes 200,000 to 300,000 clones, around 87% detected once. Material: peripheral blood. Receptor source: a woman in her sixties with COVID-19, enrolled during active disease.

CDR3 loop: CASSLFTGGTYNEQFF. DNA for the CDR3: TGCGCCAGCAGCTTGTTTACGGGAGGTACCTACAATGAGCAGTTCTTC. V is TRBV5-1 and J is TRBJ2-1; 7 bases line up with TRBD2. The CDR3 length is 16 residues. Per germline, CDR1 SGHRS and CDR2 YFSETQ. V trimming: 1 base; J trimming: 2 bases; junction bases outside the gene matches: 6. The entire variable domain, with the rest obtained from reference TRBV5-1 and TRBJ2-1, is as follows: KAGVTQTPRYLIKTRGQQVTLSCSPISGHRSVSWYQQTPGQGLQFLFEYFSETQRNKGNFPGRFSGRQFSNSRSEMNVSTLELGDSALYLCASSLFTGGTYNEQFFGPGTRLTVL.

The chain has TRBV6-6 and TRBJ2-7, with a tentative D call TRBD2 (6 bases). This CDR3 comprises 19 residues. Germline CDR1 and CDR2: MNHNY and SVGAGI (reference sequence). Trimming removed 5 bases at V and 1 base at J, with 27 bases between. The CDR3 region is CASSRTVTSSFSGSYEQYF. In DNA, the CDR3 is TGTGCCAGCAGTCGCACGGTGACTAGTTCCTTTTCCGGGTCCTACGAGCAGTACTTC.

This rearrangement joins TRBV2 to TRBJ1-5, with no clear D. The CDR3 covers 14 residues. Germline values: CDR1 SNHLY, CDR2 FYNNEI. Trimming removed 5 bases from V and 4 bases from J, with 12 bases in between. The CDR3 protein is CASSLSRGNQPQHF. Here the CDR3 DNA reads TGTGCCAGCAGTCTGTCCCGGGGAAATCAGCCCCAGCATTTT.

The rearrangement joins TRBV7-3 to TRBJ2-6, with D perhaps TRBD2 (6 bases). The CDR3 totals 18 residues. The V end lost 5 bases, the J end lost 4 bases, and 21 bases lay between the germline ends. In germline, CDR1 is SGHTA, CDR2 FQGTGA. The CDR3 coding sequence is TGTGCCAGCAGCAAGATGACCGGGGGTGCTCGAGGGGCCAACGTCCTGACTTTC. Amino acid sequence: CASSKMTGGARGANVLTF.

The chain uses TRBV14 and TRBJ2-5; maybe TRBD2 (5 bases). Germline CDR1 and CDR2: SGHDN and FVKESK. This CDR3 is built from 15 residues. Trimming left V 2 bases short and J 5 bases short, with 15 bases between. CDR3 protein: CASSQMRTALETQYF. The CDR3, as DNA: TGTGCCAGCAGCCAAATGAGGACTGCGTTGGAGACCCAGTACTTC.

The rearrangement links TRBV27 to TRBJ1-6, with D maybe TRBD1 (6 bases). Trimming stripped 5 bases from V and 8 bases from J, with 13 bases between. CDR3 length: 14 amino acids. Looked up from germline, CDR1 is MNHEY and CDR2 is SMNVEV (reference sequence). CDR3 sequence: CASSPTGPHSPLHF. The CDR3, as DNA: TGTGCCAGCAGTCCTACAGGGCCTCATTCACCCCTCCACTTT.

The rearrangement uses TRBV29-1 and TRBJ1-2; D is undetermined. V was cut by 5 bases and J by 7 bases, with 17 bases left in between. Germline values: CDR1 SQVTM, CDR2 ANQGSEA. The length of the CDR3 is 13 residues. DNA for the CDR3: TGCAGCGTTTCCCCCCGACTTGCTGGTGGCTACACCTTC. This gives the protein CSVSPRLAGGYTF.

This clone was picked up a small number of times. The V gene is TRBV15, the J gene TRBJ1-5, with TRBD1 matching 11 bases. Unmatched junction bases numbered 3, after V lost 4 bases and J lost 1 base. This CDR3 region has 16 residues. Per germline, CDR1 LNHNV and CDR2 YYDKDF (reference sequence). CDR3 bases: TGTGCCACCAGCAAGGACAGGGGGCTGAGCAATCAGCCCCAGCATTTT. Translated, it gives CATSKDRGLSNQPQHF.

As DNA, the CDR3 is TGTGCCAGCAGACTAACAGGGGTGTCCTACGAGCAGTACTTC. This sequence encodes CASRLTGVSYEQYF. The genes are TRBV11-2 and TRBJ2-7; TRBD1 agrees at 7 bases. Germline V gene lookup returns CDR1 SGHAT and CDR2 FQNNGV. The CDR3 is made up of 14 amino acids. V gave up 6 bases and J gave up 1 base; unmatched junction bases: 6.

The chain joins TRBV3-1 (or the pseudogene TRBV3-2) to TRBJ2-2; 8 bases map to TRBD2. The germline gives CDR1 LGHDT, CDR2 YNNKEL (reference sequence). There are 18 residues in the CDR3. Losses at the gene ends were 3 bases for V and 4 bases for J; bases not matched to a gene: 13. CDR3 in amino acids: CASSQRVWREVRTGELFF. CDR3 nucleotide sequence: TGTGCCAGCAGCCAGCGGGTGTGGCGGGAGGTACGCACCGGGGAGCTGTTTTTT.

V gene TRBV28 combines with J gene TRBJ1-6; the D is unclear. Trimming shortened V by 1 base and J by 7 bases, and 11 bases separated the two germline ends. Germline V gives CDR1 MDHEN, CDR2 SYDVKM. This CDR3 is 15 amino acids long. The CDR3 DNA reads TGTGCCAGCAGTTTATTAGCGGGTACGAATTCACCCCTCCACTTT. Translated, it gives CASSLLAGTNSPLHF. The variable domain in full, with the rest retrieved from reference TRBV28 and TRBJ1-6, is DVKVTQSSRYLVKRTGEKVFLECVQDMDHENMFWYRQDPGLGLRLIYFSYDVKMKEKGDIPEGYSVSREKKERFSLILESASTNQTSMYLCASSLLAGTNSPLHFGNGTRLTVT.

V and J are TRBV18 and TRBJ1-1; a possible D gene is TRBD1 (5 bases). The CDR3 spans 15 residues. In germline, CDR1 is KGHSH, CDR2 LQKENI. Trimming removed 2 bases from V and 1 base from J, with 11 bases in between. CDR3 region: CASSPRGAENTEAFF. For the CDR3, the DNA is TGTGCCAGCTCACCAAGGGGCGCGGAGAACACTGAAGCTTTCTTT.

V is TRBV28 and J is TRBJ2-7; 9 nucleotides align to TRBD1. Germline CDR1 reads MDHEN; CDR2 reads SYDVKM. The CDR3 is 16 residues long. V gave up 5 bases and J gave up 3 bases; unmatched junction bases: 11. The CDR3 coding sequence is TGTGCCAGCAGTCCCTACCAGCGGACAGGGGTCTACGAGCAGTACTTC. Protein sequence: CASSPYQRTGVYEQYF.

V gene TRBV5-4 combines with J gene TRBJ2-2; 9 bases map to TRBD2. Germline lookup yields CDR1 SGHNT and CDR2 YYREEE (reference sequence). The CDR3 spans 16 residues. The J segment lost 5 bases and the V segment lost 0 bases, leaving 5 bases of the junction unmatched. The CDR3 DNA is TGTGCCAGCAGCTTGGGTTCTAGCGGGAAAACCGGGGAGCTGTTTTTT. Translation gives CASSLGSSGKTGELFF.

V is TRBV7-7 and J is TRBJ2-2; tentatively, D is TRBD2 (5 bases). The germline V gene has CDR1 SSHAT and CDR2 FNYEAQ (reference sequence). This CDR3 region has 17 residues. Trimming stripped 1 base from V and 5 bases from J, with 17 bases between. This chain's CDR3 is CASSLDPQRASTGELFF. DNA for the CDR3: TGTGCCAGCAGCTTAGACCCCCAGAGGGCAAGTACCGGGGAGCTGTTTTTT. Complete variable domain (other parts from reference TRBV7-7 and TRBJ2-2): GAGVSQSPRYKVTKRGQDVTLRCDPISSHATLYWYQQALGQGPEFLTYFNYEAQPDKSGLPSDRFSAERPEGSISTLTIQRTEQRDSAMYRCASSLDPQRASTGELFFGEGSRLTVL.

This clone occurred once. J is TRBJ2-3 and V is TRBV24-1, with D hard to call. Germline loops: CDR1 KGHDR, CDR2 SFDVKD. Trimming stripped 0 bases from V and 3 bases from J, with 9 bases between. The CDR3 runs 15 residues. The CDR3: CATSDLPPATDTQYF. The CDR3 DNA is TGTGCCACCAGTGATTTGCCGCCTGCGACAGATACGCAGTATTTT.

V is TRBV2 and J is TRBJ2-7; 8 positions agree with TRBD1. Germline V gene data show CDR1 as SNHLY and CDR2 as FYNNEI. V gave up 4 bases and J gave up 6 bases; unmatched junction bases: 5. The CDR3 runs to 13 residues. DNA of the CDR3: TGTGCCAGCAGTGTGGCACAGGGGGGCGAGCAGTACTTC. Its translation: CASSVAQGGEQYF. The full variable domain, in which reference TRBV2 and TRBJ2-7 provide the parts outside the CDR3, is EPEVTQTPSHQVTQMGQEVILRCVPISNHLYFYWYRQILGQKVEFLVSFYNNEISEKSEIFDDQFSVERPDGSNFTLKIRSTKLEDSAMYFCASSVAQGGEQYFGPGTRLTVT.

Only one count was recorded for this clone. The V and J genes are TRBV18 and TRBJ2-7; 8 nucleotides line up with TRBD1. Losses at the gene ends were 6 bases for V and 3 bases for J; bases not matched to a gene: 4. Germline lookup yields CDR1 KGHSH and CDR2 LQKENI. This CDR3 region has 13 residues. The CDR3 sequence is CASSQTGGYEQYF. Here the CDR3 DNA reads TGTGCCAGCTCGCAAACAGGGGGCTACGAGCAGTACTTC.

As DNA, the CDR3 is TGTGCCAGCAGCCCTCGCGCCGGGGAGCTGTTTTTT. Protein product: CASSPRAGELFF. The chain uses TRBV7-8 and TRBJ2-2, with D unclear. The CDR3 is 12 amino acids. Trimming removed 5 bases from V and 6 bases from J, with 7 bases in between. Germline loops: CDR1 SGHVS, CDR2 FQNEAQ.

The CDR3 sequence: CASSVRLAVNNEQFF. The CDR3 DNA reads TGTGCCAGCAGCGTGCGACTAGCGGTAAACAATGAGCAGTTCTTC. V gene TRBV9 combines with J gene TRBJ2-1, with TRBD2 matching 9 bases. Germline V gives CDR1 SGDLS, CDR2 YYNGEE. Trimming took 2 bases from V and 5 from J; bases not matched to a gene: 5. The CDR3 is 15 amino acids.

The rearrangement links TRBV30 to TRBJ2-2; 7 positions match TRBD2. The CDR3 length is 14 residues. V shed 8 bases, J shed 2 bases, and the junction held 8 bases outside the gene matches. Per germline, CDR1 GTSNPN and CDR2 SVGIG (reference sequence). CDR3 sequence (DNA): TGTGCCAGACGAGGAGCGGGAAACACCGGGGAGCTGTTTTTT. Residues: CARRGAGNTGELFF.

For the CDR3, the DNA is TGTGCCAGCTCACCAGGGGGCGATGAAGCTTTCTTT. Translated: CASSPGGDEAFF. This rearrangement joins TRBV18 to TRBJ1-1; D perhaps matches TRBD1 (6 bases). In germline, CDR1 is KGHSH, CDR2 LQKENI. This CDR3 contains 12 residues. With 2 bases removed from V and 7 bases from J, the gap between germline ends came to 8 bases.